The 10 T cell receptor beta chains listed next were all sequenced from one sample in a study of human T cells and chemical hapten exposure. TCRdb ran MiXCR on the RACE reads and lists one entry per CDR3 protein. Altogether approximately 180,000 distinct CDR3 sequences are present, just under 30% being singletons, with the ten largest covering roughly 3%. Time point indicated: pre-sensitization, week 0. This sample's treatment: therapeutic diphenylcyclopropenone sensitization with weekly scalp DPC. Sequencing was performed on whole blood, taken in connection with sensitization to the hapten diphenylcyclopropenone (DPC). The receptors were gathered from a woman aged 25 to 39 with alopecia areata. Some clones in this sample may be carry-over from other donors' samples.

This clonotype was detected only a few times. V is TRBV28 and J is TRBJ2-3, with D possibly being TRBD1 or TRBD2 (5 bases each). Trimming cost V 6 bases and J 0 bases, with 7 bases left between them. Germline assignment: CDR1 MDHEN and CDR2 SYDVKM. This CDR3 comprises 13 residues. As DNA, the CDR3 is TGTGCCAGCAGGGGGACCAGCACAGATACGCAGTATTTT. It translates to CASRGTSTDTQYF.

This clonotype was seen a few times. V and J are TRBV28 and TRBJ1-1, with a possible D match to TRBD1 (6 bases). CDR3 length: 15 residues. V lost 6 bases, J lost 4 bases, and 18 bases lay in between. CDR1 is MDHEN, CDR2 SYDVKM, per germline. The CDR3 sequence: CASSPPGQGITEAFF. CDR3 DNA sequence: TGTGCCAGCAGCCCACCCGGGCAGGGGATCACTGAAGCTTTCTTT.

The chain has TRBV5-1 and TRBJ2-7, with D maybe TRBD2 (5 bases). This CDR3 has 16 amino acids. Germline V CDR1 and CDR2: SGHRS, YFSETQ. Trimming took 4 bases from V and 2 from J, leaving 19 bases between them. The CDR3 DNA follows: TGCGCCAGCAGCAGAGGGTCCCAAGACGGAACCTACGAGCAGTACTTC. This translates into CASSRGSQDGTYEQYF.

There are a few counts of this clonotype. This rearrangement joins TRBV20-1 to TRBJ2-7; maybe TRBD2 (5 bases). V lost 3 bases to trimming and J lost 2 bases, with 8 bases between them. Germline CDR1 and CDR2: DFQATT and SNEGSKA (reference sequence). This CDR3 contains 12 residues. CDR3 sequence: CSARDGTYEQYF. CDR3 sequence (DNA): TGCAGTGCTAGGGACGGGACCTACGAGCAGTACTTC.

The chain employs TRBV5-1 and TRBJ1-1; D is unresolved. This CDR3 has 15 residues. V was clipped by 0 bases and J by 3 bases, with 12 bases between them. The V gene's germline CDR1 is SGHRS and CDR2 YFSETQ. CDR3: CASSLVEGKDTEAFF. CDR3 sequence (DNA): TGCGCCAGCAGCTTGGTTGAGGGAAAGGACACTGAAGCTTTCTTT.

The chain combines TRBV28 with TRBJ2-5; perhaps TRBD2 as D (5 bases). From germline, CDR1 is MDHEN and CDR2 SYDVKM. The V and J ends lost 2 bases and 8 bases respectively, with 21 bases between them. The CDR3 loop spans 16 amino acids. This CDR3 reads CASSLADRRTAATQYF. The CDR3 nucleotides are TGTGCCAGCAGTTTAGCCGACCGGAGGACTGCAGCAACCCAGTACTTC.

This clonotype was detected only a few times. The chain recombines TRBV28 with TRBJ1-1; D gene uncertain. This CDR3 has 14 residues. Trimming shortened V by 7 bases and J by 1 base, and 13 bases separated the two germline ends. Germline values: CDR1 MDHEN, CDR2 SYDVKM. The CDR3 region is CASNKVPTNTEAFF. In DNA form, the CDR3 reads TGTGCCAGCAATAAGGTCCCCACGAACACTGAAGCTTTCTTT.

In its sample, this clonotype was seen a few times. The CDR3 here is CSARDIGPYDPGELFF. In DNA form, the CDR3 reads TGCAGTGCTAGAGATATAGGACCGTACGACCCCGGGGAGCTGTTTTTT. J is TRBJ2-2 and V is TRBV20-1; no reliable D call. This CDR3 spans 16 amino acids. Germline CDR1 and CDR2: DFQATT and SNEGSKA (reference sequence). Trimming shortened V by 0 bases and J by 6 bases, and 17 bases separated the two germline ends.

In this sample, this clonotype turned up a few times. The genes are TRBV20-1 and TRBJ2-2; 7 nucleotides agree with TRBD1. The CDR3 has 15 residues. Germline-derived CDR1 and CDR2 are DFQATT and SNEGSKA (reference sequence). V trimming: 3 bases; J trimming: 2 bases; junction bases outside the gene matches: 6. Here the CDR3 DNA reads TGCAGTGCTAGTCCGGGACAGATAAACACCGGGGAGCTGTTTTTT. Translation: CSASPGQINTGELFF.

This clonotype was picked up a small number of times. The V gene is TRBV29-1, the J gene TRBJ2-3, with D possibly matching TRBD2 (8 bases). The CDR3 sequence is 14 residues long. Germline loops: CDR1 SQVTM, CDR2 ANQGSEA. Trimming stripped 5 bases from V and 4 bases from J, with 16 bases between. The CDR3 loop reads CSVKNSGTADTQYF. As DNA, the CDR3 is TGCAGCGTTAAGAATAGCGGGACAGCAGATACGCAGTATTTT.